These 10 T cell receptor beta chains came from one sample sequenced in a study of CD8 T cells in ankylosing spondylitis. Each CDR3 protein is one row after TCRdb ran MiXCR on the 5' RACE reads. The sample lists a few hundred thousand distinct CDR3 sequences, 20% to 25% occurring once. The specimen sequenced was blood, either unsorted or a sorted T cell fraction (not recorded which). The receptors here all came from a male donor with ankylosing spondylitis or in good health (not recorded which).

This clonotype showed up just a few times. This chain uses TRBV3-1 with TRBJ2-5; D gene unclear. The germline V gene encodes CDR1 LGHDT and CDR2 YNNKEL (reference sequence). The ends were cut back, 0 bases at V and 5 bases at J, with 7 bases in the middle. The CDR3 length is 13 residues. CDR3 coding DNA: TGTGCCAGCAGCCAAGACCGGTTGGAGACCCAGTACTTC. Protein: CASSQDRLETQYF.

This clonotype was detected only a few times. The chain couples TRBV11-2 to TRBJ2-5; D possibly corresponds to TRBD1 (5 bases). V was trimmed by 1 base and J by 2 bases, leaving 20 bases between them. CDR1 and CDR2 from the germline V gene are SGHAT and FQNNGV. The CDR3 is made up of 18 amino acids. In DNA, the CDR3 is TGTGCCAGCAGCTTAGGATTCGGGTTCACAGGTCCACAAGAGACCCAGTACTTC. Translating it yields CASSLGFGFTGPQETQYF.

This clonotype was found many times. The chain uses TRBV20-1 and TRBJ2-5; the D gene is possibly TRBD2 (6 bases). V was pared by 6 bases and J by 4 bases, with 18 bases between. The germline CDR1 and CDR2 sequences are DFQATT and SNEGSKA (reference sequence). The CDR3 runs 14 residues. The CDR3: CSAASGLATETQYF. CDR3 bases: TGCAGTGCCGCCTCTGGGCTAGCGACAGAGACCCAGTACTTC.

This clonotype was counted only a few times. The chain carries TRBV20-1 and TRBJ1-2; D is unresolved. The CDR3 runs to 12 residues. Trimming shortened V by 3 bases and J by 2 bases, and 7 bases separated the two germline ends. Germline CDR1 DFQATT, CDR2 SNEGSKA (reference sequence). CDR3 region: CSASETNYGYTF. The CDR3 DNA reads TGCAGTGCTAGTGAGACCAACTATGGCTACACCTTC.

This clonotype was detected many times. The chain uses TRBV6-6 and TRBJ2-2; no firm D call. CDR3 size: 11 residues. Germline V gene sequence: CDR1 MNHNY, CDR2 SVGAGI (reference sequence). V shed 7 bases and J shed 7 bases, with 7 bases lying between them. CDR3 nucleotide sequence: TGTGCCAGCACCAGTCACGGGGAGCTGTTTTTT. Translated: CASTSHGELFF.

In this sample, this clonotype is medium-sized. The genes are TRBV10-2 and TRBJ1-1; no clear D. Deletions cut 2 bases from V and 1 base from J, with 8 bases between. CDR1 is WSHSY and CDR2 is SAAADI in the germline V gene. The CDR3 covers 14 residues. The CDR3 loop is CASSETDGNTEAFF. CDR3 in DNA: TGCGCCAGCAGTGAGACTGACGGGAACACTGAAGCTTTCTTT.

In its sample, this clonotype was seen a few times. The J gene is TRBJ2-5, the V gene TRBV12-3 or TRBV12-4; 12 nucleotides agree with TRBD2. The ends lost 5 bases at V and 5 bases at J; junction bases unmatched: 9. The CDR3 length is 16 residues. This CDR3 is CASSPLAGGPLETQYF. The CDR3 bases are TGTGCCAGCAGTCCCCTAGCGGGGGGGCCTCTGGAGACCCAGTACTTC.

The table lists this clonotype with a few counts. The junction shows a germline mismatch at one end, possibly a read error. The CDR3 DNA reads as TGTGCCAGCAGCCCCCAACCCGACAGGAATGAGCTTAGAGAGGCCCAGTACTTC. It codes for CASSPQPDRNELREAQYF. V usage is TRBV9 and J usage is TRBJ2-5; D may be TRBD1 (6 bases). There are 18 residues in the CDR3. The germline V gene encodes CDR1 SGDLS and CDR2 YYNGEE.

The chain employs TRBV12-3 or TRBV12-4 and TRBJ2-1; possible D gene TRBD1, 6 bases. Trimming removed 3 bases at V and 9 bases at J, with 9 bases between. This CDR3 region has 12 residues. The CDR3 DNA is TGTGCCAGCAGTTTCAGGGGCCTTGAGCAGTTCTTC. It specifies CASSFRGLEQFF.

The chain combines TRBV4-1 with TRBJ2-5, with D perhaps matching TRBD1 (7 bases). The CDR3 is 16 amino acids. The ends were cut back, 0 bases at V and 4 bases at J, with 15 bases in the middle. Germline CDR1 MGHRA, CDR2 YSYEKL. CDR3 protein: CASSQDHRQGGETQYF. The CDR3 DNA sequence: TGCGCCAGCAGCCAAGATCATCGACAGGGAGGAGAGACCCAGTACTTC.